This TCR beta chain was recovered during a study of T cells in Graves' hyperthyroidism and ophthalmopathy. There are many counts of this clonotype. The antigen remains unidentified. Points from the study as a whole: Blood held most thyroid clonotypes expanded above 0.001 frequency.

Amplification yielded TCR beta CDR3 regions, with RNA transcripts as the source. Carried out on the TCR CDR3, a first-round RT-PCR used the HTBI primer set. TCRdb reprocessed the multiplex PCR reads via MiXCR and lists one record per CDR3 protein. The top ten hold roughly a fifth of the sample, which has more than 300,000 distinct CDR3 sequences, roughly 15% seen once. With 2 bases clipped from V and 2 bases from J, the junction kept 17 bases outside the gene matches. CDR3 size: 20 residues. Germline V lookup: CDR1 SGHTA, CDR2 FQGNSA. The receptor's source is a woman aged 25 to 39 with Graves' ophthalmopathy. J is TRBJ2-3 and V is TRBV7-2; the match to TRBD2 covers 9 bases. The sample consisted of blood. The CDR3 nucleotides read TGTGCCAGCAGCTTATTTGTTATTGCGGGGGGGAAAACTTCCACAGATACGCAGTATTTT. This translates into CASSLFVIAGGKTSTDTQYF.